The rows below give T cell receptor beta chains drawn from one sample of a study of cytomegalovirus exposure and HLA in healthy donors. The repertoire was sequenced with immunoSEQ multiplex PCR; TCRdb's copy has only in-frame clones and lacks some. The sample lists fewer than 200,000 clones, about four fifths occurring once. Sequencing was performed on PBMCs. The receptor set was obtained from a woman under 30 in good health and CMV-seropositive. Both conserved end residues are part of each CDR3. The D gene is left open where the match is weak. Rows may omit the clone size; those that give it use once, few, many or a size class.

J | D | V | size | CDR3 | DNA
TRBJ2-2 | TRBD2 | TRBV6-5 | . | CASRYSGGAPGELFF | TGTGCCAGCCGCTATAGCGGGGGGGCCCCCGGGGAGCTGTTTTTT
TRBJ2-3 | TRBD1 | TRBV2 | . | CARKLGQGNADTQYF | TGTGCCAGAAAACTGGGACAGGGGAACGCAGATACGCAGTATTTT
TRBJ2-3 | . | TRBV5-4 | . | CASSFSGVEDTQYF | TGTGCCAGCAGCTTTTCCGGGGTAGAAGATACGCAGTATTTT
TRBJ1-5 | . | TRBV19 | . | CASSIVAGSGQPQHF | TGTGCCAGTAGTATAGTGGCGGGGTCCGGTCAGCCCCAGCATTTT
TRBJ2-4 | TRBD1 | TRBV5-1 | once | CASTVTPLDRGPNIQYF | TGCGCCAGCACCGTCACCCCCCTAGACAGGGGCCCAAACATTCAGTACTTC
TRBJ2-1 | . | TRBV7-2 | . | CASSFSVSYNEQFF | TGTGCCAGCAGCTTCTCGGTTTCCTACAATGAGCAGTTCTTC
TRBJ2-7 | . | TRBV7-9 | . | CASSLGGQAYEQYF | TGTGCCAGCAGCTTAGGAGGTCAAGCCTACGAGCAGTACTTC
TRBJ1-1 | TRBD1 | TRBV4-2 | . | CASSQPGQGKRAFF | TGTGCCAGCAGCCAGCCGGGACAGGGAAAGAGGGCTTTCTTT
TRBJ2-7 | . | TRBV19 | . | CASSMAPQSGSYEQYF | TGTGCCAGTAGTATGGCCCCCCAATCAGGCTCCTACGAGCAGTACTTC
TRBJ2-7 | . | TRBV4-1 | . | CASSPRAAYEQYF | TGCGCCAGCAGCCCGAGGGCCGCCTACGAGCAGTACTTC
TRBJ2-3 | . | TRBV9 | . | CASSGTDGGLTDTQYF | TGTGCCAGCAGCGGGACCGACGGGGGGCTCACAGATACGCAGTATTTT
TRBJ1-1 | . | TRBV4-2 | . | CASSQERDFEAFF | TGTGCCAGCAGCCAAGAGCGGGACTTTGAAGCTTTCTTT
TRBJ1-1 | . | TRBV19 | few | CASSIDQGVMNTEAFF | TGTGCCAGTAGTATAGATCAAGGGGTCATGAACACTGAAGCTTTCTTT
TRBJ2-7 | TRBD1 | TRBV5-1 | few | CASSWDRYYEQYF | TGCGCCAGCAGCTGGGACAGGTACTACGAGCAGTACTTC
TRBJ2-7 | . | TRBV19 | once | CASSQAPGSYEQYF | TGTGCCAGTAGTCAGGCACCAGGCTCCTACGAGCAGTACTTC
TRBJ1-2 | . | TRBV7-2 | . | CASTSDGSRVGYTF | TGTGCCAGCACCTCGGACGGCAGCAGGGTCGGCTACACCTTC
TRBJ2-1 | TRBD1 | TRBV29-1 | . | CSVVPPARRDRGVAEQFF | TGCAGCGTTGTACCTCCGGCCCGCCGGGACAGGGGGGTAGCTGAGCAGTTCTTC
TRBJ1-1 | TRBD1 | TRBV5-6 | . | CASSLGGVGTGRTEAFF | TGTGCCAGCAGCTTGGGGGGGGTCGGGACAGGGCGCACTGAAGCTTTCTTT
TRBJ1-1 | . | TRBV30 | . | CARRGGLNTEAFF | TGTGCCAGAAGGGGGGGGCTAAACACTGAAGCTTTCTTT
TRBJ1-5 | TRBD1 | TRBV19 | . | CASSNLRQGDQPQHF | TGTGCCAGTAGTAACCTTCGACAGGGGGACCAGCCCCAGCATTTT
TRBJ2-5 | . | TRBV2 | . | CASSDRVWGSQETQYF | TGTGCCAGCAGTGACAGGGTTTGGGGCTCGCAAGAGACCCAGTACTTC
TRBJ1-2 | . | TRBV13 | . | CASSLGKGIGNYGYTF | TGTGCCAGCAGCTTAGGAAAGGGGATTGGAAACTATGGCTACACCTTC
TRBJ2-6 | . | TRBV19 | . | CASSIAGLGANVLTF | TGTGCCAGTAGTATAGCGGGTCTCGGGGCCAACGTCCTGACTTTC
TRBJ2-5 | . | TRBV11-2 | . | CASSPRDFDQETQYF | TGTGCCAGCAGTCCCCGGGACTTCGACCAAGAGACCCAGTACTTC
TRBJ1-5 | . | TRBV4-1 | . | CASSQSHMRGSNQPQHF | TGCGCCAGCAGCCAAAGCCATATGCGGGGAAGCAATCAGCCCCAGCATTTT
TRBJ1-4 | . | TRBV7-6 | . | CASSLEYSHPGANEKLFF | TGTGCCAGCAGCTTAGAGTACAGCCACCCGGGGGCTAATGAAAAACTGTTTTTT
TRBJ2-5 | . | TRBV28 | . | CASSPFVGAGREETQYF | TGTGCCAGCAGCCCCTTCGTAGGGGCAGGGCGAGAAGAGACCCAGTACTTC
TRBJ1-2 | . | TRBV28 | . | CASSLPNHRLGGYTF | TGTGCCAGCAGTTTGCCCAACCACCGACTAGGGGGCTACACCTTC
TRBJ2-7 | . | TRBV11-2 | . | CASSLVQGLLSREQYF | TGTGCCAGCAGCTTAGTACAGGGTTTGCTTTCTCGCGAGCAGTACTTC
TRBJ2-4 | TRBD2 | TRBV4-2 | few | CASSQEGTSGGRDIQYF | TGTGCCAGCAGCCAAGAAGGGACTAGCGGGGGGAGAGACATTCAGTACTTC
TRBJ2-3 | TRBD2 | TRBV7-2 | . | CASSLGGRGFTDTQYF | TGTGCCAGCAGCCTCGGGGGGAGGGGTTTCACAGATACGCAGTATTTT
TRBJ2-5 | TRBD2 | TRBV5-4 | . | CASSLAYGGGETQYF | TGTGCCAGCAGCTTGGCGTATGGGGGGGGAGAGACCCAGTACTTC
TRBJ1-1 | . | TRBV6-5 | . | CASSSPGTHEAFF | TGTGCCAGCAGCAGTCCCGGGACACATGAAGCTTTCTTT
TRBJ1-6 | . | TRBV7-2 | few | CASSLEGIAYNSPLHF | TGTGCCAGCAGCTTGGAGGGGATTGCCTATAATTCACCCCTCCACTTT
TRBJ2-7 | . | TRBV5-8 | . | CASSGGAARDYEQYF | TGTGCCAGCAGCGGGGGGGCAGCCCGAGACTACGAGCAGTACTTC
TRBJ1-2 | . | TRBV9 | . | CASSTRQGNNYGYTF | TGTGCCAGCAGCACCCGACAAGGAAACAACTATGGCTACACCTTC
TRBJ1-1 | TRBD1 | TRBV30 | . | CAWSVHSSGGTEAFF | TGTGCCTGGAGTGTACATTCGTCAGGGGGCACTGAAGCTTTCTTT
TRBJ2-7 | . | TRBV13 | . | CASSGGVAGPDSYEQYF | TGTGCCAGCAGCGGAGGGGTGGCGGGGCCAGACTCCTACGAGCAGTACTTC
TRBJ2-7 | TRBD2 | TRBV27 | . | CASSLTPTSGGAYEQYF | TGTGCCAGCAGTTTAACACCGACTAGCGGGGGGGCATACGAGCAGTACTTC
TRBJ1-1 | . | TRBV11-2 | . | CASSGPGFARTEAFF | TGTGCCAGCAGCGGACCGGGATTCGCCCGGACTGAAGCTTTCTTT
TRBJ2-5 | . | TRBV7-2 | . | CASSRGTGKFSETQYF | TGTGCCAGCAGCAGAGGAACAGGAAAGTTCTCAGAGACCCAGTACTTC
TRBJ2-1 | TRBD2 | TRBV4-3 | once | CASSHQTSGSSSYNEQFF | TGCGCCAGCAGCCATCAGACTAGCGGGTCGAGCTCCTACAATGAGCAGTTCTTC
TRBJ2-3 | TRBD1 | TRBV29-1 | . | CSERDRAADTQYF | TGCAGCGAAAGGGACAGAGCCGCAGATACGCAGTATTTT
TRBJ2-5 | TRBD2 | TRBV19 | . | CASSITPSAGGNKETQYF | TGTGCCAGTAGTATTACCCCTTCAGCGGGGGGCAACAAAGAGACCCAGTACTTC
TRBJ1-6 | . | TRBV25-1 | . | CASSGAGVWNSPLHF | TGTGCCAGCAGTGGGGCAGGGGTTTGGAATTCACCCCTCCACTTT
TRBJ2-1 | . | TRBV19 | . | CASSIIGTGLDNEQFF | TGTGCCAGTAGTATAATCGGCACAGGGTTGGACAATGAGCAGTTCTTC
TRBJ1-2 | TRBD1 | TRBV6-5 | . | CASSYFGQGAPDVYTF | TGTGCCAGCAGTTACTTTGGGCAGGGGGCGCCGGATGTCTACACCTTC
TRBJ1-1 | . | TRBV7-9 | once | CASSLEGGVRNTEAFF | TGTGCCAGCAGCTTAGAGGGAGGGGTCAGGAACACTGAAGCTTTCTTT
TRBJ2-1 | TRBD2 | TRBV7-2 | . | CASTRVGGVGGNEQFF | TGTGCCAGCACCAGGGTGGGAGGGGTTGGTGGAAATGAGCAGTTCTTC
TRBJ1-5 | TRBD1 | TRBV5-6 | . | CASSGGTGAGQPQHF | TGTGCCAGCAGCGGAGGGACAGGGGCGGGACAGCCCCAGCATTTT
TRBJ2-7 | TRBD2 | TRBV2 | . | CASAGRGYEQYF | TGTGCCAGTGCGGGGAGGGGCTACGAGCAGTACTTC
TRBJ1-1 | TRBD1 | TRBV27 | . | CASSLSAEGTGGWTEAFF | TGTGCCAGCAGTTTATCAGCGGAAGGGACAGGGGGCTGGACTGAAGCTTTCTTT
TRBJ2-7 | TRBD2 | TRBV4-2 | . | CASSQGNSGVYEQYF | TGTGCCAGCAGCCAAGGTAATAGCGGGGTTTACGAGCAGTACTTC
TRBJ1-2 | TRBD1 | TRBV5-6 | . | CASSSEGAYGYTF | TGTGCCAGCAGCTCCGAGGGGGCGTATGGCTACACCTTC